These 9 T cell receptor beta chains were sequenced from one sample in a study of response to subunit inactivated influenza vaccine. One entry per CDR3 protein, called by TCRdb with MiXCR from the RT-PCR reads. The table has about 650,000 distinct CDR3 sequences, approximately 14% seen once. Sequences were derived from PBMCs from blood, sampled roughly 2 weeks before vaccination. Receptor source: a man between 50 and 59 years old who received an inactivated influenza vaccine.

The table lists this clonotype with a few counts. J is TRBJ2-2 and V is TRBV7-2; 7 bases are a match to TRBD2. Germline V CDR1 and CDR2: SGHTA, FQGNSA. The ends lost 3 bases at V and 7 bases at J; junction bases unmatched: 8. CDR3 length: 15 residues. CDR3 region: CASSFPGRRGGELFF. CDR3 bases: TGTGCCAGCAGCTTCCCCGGGAGGAGGGGCGGGGAGCTGTTTTTT.

V is TRBV11-2 and J is TRBJ2-2, with 7 bases aligning to TRBD1. This CDR3 spans 17 amino acids. The ends lost 1 base at V and 4 bases at J; junction bases unmatched: 9. Per germline, CDR1 SGHAT and CDR2 FQNNGV. The CDR3 loop reads CASSLGKGARGTGELFF. CDR3 DNA sequence: TGTGCCAGCAGCTTAGGGAAGGGGGCGCGCGGCACCGGGGAGCTGTTTTTT.

This chain connects TRBV7-8 to TRBJ2-3; the D call may be TRBD1 or TRBD2 (5 bases each). The CDR3 loop spans 16 amino acids. Germline V lookup: CDR1 SGHVS, CDR2 FQNEAQ. Trimming stripped 5 bases from V and 0 bases from J, with 15 bases between. The CDR3 DNA reads TGTGCCAGCAGCCCCCGACGGGGCGGCAGCACAGATACGCAGTATTTT. It encodes CASSPRRGGSTDTQYF.

This clonotype was seen at least ten times. The chain carries TRBV5-1 and TRBJ2-7; the match to TRBD1 covers 9 bases. V shed 4 bases, J shed 4 bases, and the junction held 6 bases outside the gene matches. The CDR3 is 14 amino acids. Looked up from germline, CDR1 is SGHRS and CDR2 is YFSETQ. DNA of the CDR3: TGCGCCAGCAGCACCACAGGGGGCGAGTACGAGCAGTACTTC. It encodes CASSTTGGEYEQYF.

This clonotype was picked up many times. This chain uses TRBV7-2 with TRBJ2-3; D is unresolved. CDR3 size: 14 residues. Germline loops: CDR1 SGHTA, CDR2 FQGNSA. V shed 2 bases and J shed 1 base, with 7 bases lying between them. The CDR3 DNA reads TGTGCCAGCAGCTTAATTATCGGCACAGATACGCAGTATTTT. Its protein is CASSLIIGTDTQYF.

There are a few counts of this clonotype. This rearrangement joins TRBV6-2 or TRBV6-3 to TRBJ2-3; D is possibly TRBD1 (5 bases). Trimming stripped 2 bases from V and 2 bases from J, with 17 bases between. CDR1 is MNHEY, CDR2 SVGEGT, per germline. The CDR3 runs to 17 residues. The CDR3 loop reads CASSYPLVGLYTDTQYF. The CDR3 nucleotides read TGTGCCAGCAGTTACCCTTTGGTGGGGCTATACACAGATACGCAGTATTTT.

This clonotype was recorded many times. This sequence joins TRBV29-1 and TRBJ2-2; D uncertain. The ends were cut back, 7 bases at V and 8 bases at J, with 11 bases in the middle. Germline CDR1 SQVTM, CDR2 ANQGSEA. This CDR3 has 11 residues. CDR3 amino acids: CSARLFGELFF. For the CDR3, the DNA is TGCAGCGCTAGACTGTTTGGGGAGCTGTTTTTT.

The chain has TRBV20-1 and TRBJ2-1; tentatively, D is TRBD2 (5 bases). There are 10 residues in the CDR3. Per the germline V gene, CDR1 is DFQATT and CDR2 is SNEGSKA (reference sequence). V dropped 6 bases and J dropped 8 bases, with 8 bases sitting between them. The CDR3 loop is CSAAGDEQFF. The CDR3 nucleotides read TGCAGTGCGGCCGGGGATGAGCAGTTCTTC.

The chain combines TRBV7-2 with TRBJ2-1; 10 bases match TRBD2. The CDR3 is made up of 15 amino acids. CDR1 is SGHTA and CDR2 is FQGNSA in the germline V gene. V shed 5 bases and J 3 bases; nucleotides not matched to a gene: 4. CDR3 DNA: TGTGCCAGCAGCATACTAGCGGGACTCTACAATGAGCAGTTCTTC. This gives the protein CASSILAGLYNEQFF.